The 21 T cell receptor beta chains below were found in one sample sequenced in a study of CD8+CD57+ T cells in acquired aplastic anemia. All sequencing subjects had displayed CD8+CD57+ cell expansion on flow cytometry. TCR beta VDJ combinations and CDR3 sequences were profiled from genomic DNA. TCRdb re-called the reads with MiXCR, one entry per CDR3 protein. The sample holds 400,000 to 600,000 distinct CDR3 sequences, less than 35% seen once. The sequenced material came from sorted CD4+, CD8+, or CD8+CD57+ T cells (not recorded which) from PBMCs. Source of these receptors: a human donor with aplastic anemia.

This clonotype has ten or more counts. The chain recombines TRBV2 with TRBJ1-5; the match to TRBD1 covers 8 bases. V dropped 5 bases and J dropped 2; count of bases not matched to a gene: 5. Germline V gives CDR1 SNHLY, CDR2 FYNNEI. The CDR3 is 15 amino acids. CDR3 nucleotides: TGTGCCAGCAGTCCTGACAGGGGTGGCAATCAGCCCCAGCATTTT. Protein product: CASSPDRGGNQPQHF.

This clonotype was seen a few times. This chain uses TRBV6-5 with TRBJ1-1; D may be TRBD1 (5 bases). The V and J ends lost 5 bases and 1 base respectively, with 8 bases between them. The CDR3 has 13 residues. Germline values: CDR1 MNHEY, CDR2 SVGAGI. CDR3 nucleotide sequence: TGTGCCAGCAGTCACCAGGGGAACACTGAAGCTTTCTTT. It translates to CASSHQGNTEAFF.

The chain is built from TRBV6-1 and TRBJ1-5; D is unresolved. From germline, CDR1 is MNHNS and CDR2 SASEGT. CDR3 length: 16 residues. The V end lost 2 bases, the J end lost 2 bases, and 13 bases lay between the germline ends. Here the CDR3 DNA reads TGTGCCAGCAGTGAAAATACACGGCGAGGCAATCAGCCCCAGCATTTT. Translating it yields CASSENTRRGNQPQHF.

This clonotype was counted between two and nine times. The rearrangement joins TRBV19 to TRBJ2-2; TRBD2 might be the D (5 bases). V was cut by 5 bases and J by 4 bases, with 11 bases left in between. The CDR3 has 14 residues. CDR1 LNHDA and CDR2 SQIVND come from the germline V gene (reference sequence). The DNA of the CDR3 is TGTGCCAGTAGTGCAAGACGGGGCACCGGGGAGCTGTTTTTT. Its translation: CASSARRGTGELFF.

V and J are TRBV7-2 and TRBJ2-1, with TRBD2 matching 7 bases. CDR3 length: 14 residues. The V segment lost 1 base and the J segment 10 bases; nucleotides outside the gene matches: 7. Germline V lookup: CDR1 SGHTA, CDR2 FQGNSA. The CDR3 sequence: CASSLGLALREQFF. CDR3 DNA: TGTGCCAGCAGCTTAGGACTAGCCCTACGGGAGCAGTTCTTC. The full variable domain, completed using reference TRBV7-2 and TRBJ2-1, is GAGVSQSPSNKVTEKGKDVELRCDPISGHTALYWYRQSLGQGLEFLIYFQGNSAPDKSGLPSDRFSAERTGGSVSTLTIQRTQQEDSAVYLCASSLGLALREQFFGPGTRLTVL.

About this clonotype: This may stem from a read error, because a much larger clone lies one nucleotide away. This chain connects TRBV20-1 to TRBJ2-3; 10 bases fit TRBD2. The CDR3 is 13 amino acids. Germline V gene lookup returns CDR1 DFQATT and CDR2 SNEGSKA (reference sequence). CDR3 region: CGLEPSGGDTQYF. DNA for the CDR3: TGCGGCTTGGAGCCTAGCGGGGGTGATACGCAGTATTTT.

In its sample, this clonotype was seen many times. The CDR3 sequence: CASSTAFRETQYF. Here the CDR3 DNA reads TGTGCCAGCAGTACCGCATTCCGGGAGACCCAGTACTTC. This sequence joins TRBV2 and TRBJ2-5; D is ambiguous. CDR1 SNHLY and CDR2 FYNNEI come from the germline V gene. The CDR3 length is 13 residues. The V end was cut by 5 bases, the J end by 5 bases, with 12 bases between.

The genes are TRBV7-3 and TRBJ2-1, with 11 nucleotides matching TRBD2. V lost 2 bases, J lost 10 bases, and 1 base stayed unmatched. CDR1 and CDR2 from the germline V gene are SGHTA and FQGTGA. The CDR3 consists of 13 residues. The CDR3 reads CASSLASGREQFF. CDR3 DNA sequence: TGTGCCAGCAGCTTAGCTAGCGGGAGGGAGCAGTTCTTC.

V usage is TRBV30 and J usage is TRBJ1-6, with D possibly matching TRBD1 (5 bases). Germline V gene data show CDR1 as GTSNPN and CDR2 as SVGIG (reference sequence). The CDR3 loop spans 14 amino acids. V lost 0 bases, J lost 10 bases, and 13 bases lay in between. Here the CDR3 reads CAWSVRQGGSPLHF. CDR3 bases: TGTGCCTGGAGTGTACGTCAGGGAGGGTCACCCCTCCACTTT.

This clonotype was detected ten times or more. The chain has TRBV6-1 and TRBJ2-7, with D tentatively TRBD1 (6 bases). The V end was cut by 5 bases, the J end by 2 bases, with 13 bases between. Germline V gives CDR1 MNHNS, CDR2 SASEGT. CDR3 size: 14 residues. In DNA, the CDR3 is TGTGCCAGCAGTCCACGACAGGCGACCTACGAGCAGTACTTC. This encodes CASSPRQATYEQYF.

About this clonotype: One end of the junction varies from germline; a read error may be responsible. The chain links TRBV9 to TRBJ2-2, with D possibly matching TRBD2 (5 bases). This CDR3 comprises 13 residues. The germline gives CDR1 SGDLS, CDR2 YYNGEE. Here the CDR3 reads CASSVGETGELLF. The CDR3 DNA sequence: TGTGCCAGCAGCGTAGGCGAGACCGGGGAGCTGCTTTTT.

The rearrangement links TRBV20-1 to TRBJ2-7; D uncertain. The CDR3 consists of 11 residues. Germline V lookup: CDR1 DFQATT, CDR2 SNEGSKA (reference sequence). V lost 3 bases and J lost 2, with 5 bases in between. This CDR3 is CSARYTYEQYF. The CDR3 nucleotides read TGCAGTGCTAGGTACACCTACGAGCAGTACTTC.

This clonotype was detected many times. This chain uses TRBV20-1 with TRBJ1-6; D not certain. The CDR3 covers 13 residues. CDR1 is DFQATT, CDR2 SNEGSKA, per germline (reference sequence). DNA of the CDR3: TGCAGCGCAAAAGCCGCGGTAGGTTCACCCCTCCACTTT. It codes for CSAKAAVGSPLHF.

This clonotype has at least ten counts. The chain is built from TRBV15 and TRBJ2-7, with TRBD2 as a possible D gene (7 bases). Trimming shortened V by 3 bases and J by 5 bases, and 17 bases separated the two germline ends. The CDR3 covers 15 residues. Germline CDR1 reads LNHNV; CDR2 reads YYDKDF (reference sequence). The DNA of the CDR3 is TGTGCCACCAGCAGGAGAATGGGGGGGCAGGACGAGCAGTACTTC. Residues: CATSRRMGGQDEQYF.

Concerning this clonotype itself: A single base separates this from a much larger clone, so it may be a read error. The chain couples TRBV19 to TRBJ2-7, with TRBD2 matching 8 bases. J was trimmed by 5 bases and V by 9 bases; bases with no gene match: 15. The CDR3 loop spans 15 amino acids. CDR1 is LNHDA, CDR2 SQIVND, per germline (reference sequence). CDR3 bases: TGTGCCAGCAGAACCGCCGGGAGGGGATCCCACGAGCAGTACTTC. This codes for CASRTAGRGSHEQYF.

The V gene is TRBV6-1, the J gene TRBJ2-7; D tentatively reads TRBD1 or TRBD2 (5 bases each). Trimming pared 7 bases from V and 2 bases from J, leaving 12 bases between. CDR1 is MNHNS, CDR2 SASEGT, per germline. The CDR3 is made up of 13 amino acids. CDR3 residues: CASNGTGTYEQYF. The CDR3 DNA is TGTGCCAGCAATGGGACGGGTACCTACGAGCAGTACTTC.

This clonotype was seen a few times. The rearrangement links TRBV20-1 to TRBJ1-5, with D perhaps matching TRBD1 (6 bases). The CDR3 contains 13 residues. Germline values: CDR1 DFQATT, CDR2 SNEGSKA (reference sequence). Trimming removed 4 bases from V and 3 bases from J, with 10 bases in between. CDR3 residues: CSATQGANQPQHF. CDR3 sequence (DNA): TGCAGTGCTACACAGGGTGCCAATCAGCCCCAGCATTTT.

In its sample, this clonotype was seen many times. This rearrangement joins TRBV7-8 to TRBJ2-7, with a tentative D call TRBD1 (6 bases). There are 14 residues in the CDR3. V lost 4 bases and J 4 bases, leaving 14 bases between the germline ends. The germline V gene encodes CDR1 SGHVS and CDR2 FQNEAQ. The CDR3 nucleotides read TGTGCCAGCAGCTCGTTGGACAGTTTGTACGAGCAGTACTTC. Translation: CASSSLDSLYEQYF.

V gene TRBV7-2 combines with J gene TRBJ1-1; D possibly corresponds to TRBD1 (5 bases). This CDR3 region has 15 residues. V was pared by 1 base and J by 4 bases, with 13 bases between. CDR1 and CDR2 (germline): SGHTA, FQGNSA. The CDR3 nucleotides read TGTGCCAGCAGCTTAGAATGGGGGAGGCGCACTGAAGCTTTCTTT. It specifies CASSLEWGRRTEAFF.

This clonotype has a count of ten or more. V gene TRBV9 combines with J gene TRBJ2-5; D gene unclear. Germline-derived CDR1 and CDR2 are SGDLS and YYNGEE. The CDR3 is made up of 13 amino acids. Trimming left V 0 bases short and J 3 bases short, with 6 bases between. The CDR3 here is CASSVAKEETQYF. As DNA, the CDR3 is TGTGCCAGCAGCGTAGCTAAGGAAGAGACCCAGTACTTC.

Of note for this clonotype: A much more abundant neighbour one base away suggests this may be a read error. This sequence joins TRBV7-9 and TRBJ2-7; no definite D call. Germline CDR1 and CDR2: SEHNR and FQNEAQ (reference sequence). This CDR3 is built from 14 residues. Trimming took 1 base from V and 3 from J, leaving 10 bases between them. CDR3: CASSLDSVGYEQYF. Here the CDR3 DNA reads TGTGCCAGCAGCTTAGATTCGGTTGGCTACGAGCAGTACTTC.